These 20 T cell receptor beta chains were all obtained from the same sample, sequenced in a study of PD-1 blockade in classical Hodgkin lymphoma. Data came from immunoSEQ multiplex PCR; TCRdb stores just in-frame clones and leaves some out. The repertoire includes around 6,700 clones, about 77% of them detected once, and about 3.8% sits in the top ten. Each patient experienced a relapse that followed autologous stem cell transplantation, and brentuximab vedotin exposure varied. Negative selection with magnetic separation was used to purify CD4+ T cells from thawed PBMCs. Sequencing was performed on CD4+ T cells from blood, taken at baseline. The source is a human donor with classical Hodgkin lymphoma.

The rearrangement uses TRBV2 and TRBJ1-1, with D hard to call. The V gene's germline CDR1 is SNHLY and CDR2 FYNNEI. This CDR3 region has 14 residues. The V and J ends lost 2 bases and 1 base respectively, with 8 bases between them. The CDR3 DNA reads as TGTGCCAGCAGTGAATCATGGGGGAACACTGAAGCTTTCTTT. Protein product: CASSESWGNTEAFF.

V usage is TRBV27 and J usage is TRBJ1-1; TRBD1 aligns across 9 bases. Germline loops: CDR1 MNHEY, CDR2 SMNVEV (reference sequence). This CDR3 is 14 amino acids long. Trimming took 7 bases from V and 6 from J; bases not matched to a gene: 9. CDR3 sequence (DNA): TGTGCCAGCAACTCACAGGGGGCGGGCGCTGAAGCTTTCTTT. Its protein product is CASNSQGAGAEAFF.

This clone was recorded a few times. This chain joins TRBV7-9 and TRBJ1-1, with 7 bases fitting TRBD1. The CDR3 length is 18 residues. Germline-derived CDR1 and CDR2 are SEHNR and FQNEAQ (reference sequence). With 1 base clipped from V and 0 bases from J, the junction kept 11 bases outside the gene matches. CDR3 nucleotides: TGTGCCAGCAGCTTAGTGTCCGCGAACAGGGGAGTGAACACTGAAGCTTTCTTT. Its translation: CASSLVSANRGVNTEAFF.

The genes are TRBV28 and TRBJ1-2; D might be TRBD1 (6 bases). V lost 4 bases to trimming and J lost 4 bases, with 19 bases between them. The CDR3 is 16 amino acids. Germline assignment: CDR1 MDHEN and CDR2 SYDVKM. The CDR3 DNA reads as TGTGCCAGCAGTTCCCTTGCAGGGGAGGGGGGCTATGGCTACACCTTC. As protein: CASSSLAGEGGYGYTF.

The CDR3: CASSLFRENQPQHF. DNA for the CDR3: TGTGCCAGCAGTTTGTTCAGAGAGAATCAGCCCCAGCATTTT. This chain uses TRBV28 with TRBJ1-5; no clear D. CDR1 is MDHEN, CDR2 SYDVKM, per germline. The V end lost 3 bases, the J end lost 4 bases, and 10 bases lay between the germline ends. The CDR3 is 14 residues long.

The chain uses TRBV6-5 and TRBJ2-3; D unclear. Germline CDR1 reads MNHEY; CDR2 reads SVGAGI. The CDR3 length is 16 residues. Trimming stripped 0 bases from V and 0 bases from J, with 10 bases between. The CDR3 nucleotides are TGTGCCAGCAGTTACTCGGGCTTAGCTAGCACAGATACGCAGTATTTT. It encodes CASSYSGLASTDTQYF.

CDR3 DNA: TGTGCCAGCAGCCCACGTCGGGACAGGGTTTCCTTAGCCAAAAACATTCAGTACTTC. Protein sequence: CASSPRRDRVSLAKNIQYF. This chain joins TRBV9 and TRBJ2-4, with 9 bases identical to TRBD1. Per germline, CDR1 SGDLS and CDR2 YYNGEE. CDR3 length equals 19 residues. The J segment lost 0 bases and the V segment lost 4 bases, leaving 14 bases of the junction unmatched.

Points on this clone: The junction and the germline gene differ at one end; a read error may be behind it. The chain carries TRBV7-8 and TRBJ2-3, with TRBD2 matching 10 bases. The CDR3 has 15 amino acids. Germline V gives CDR1 SGHVS, CDR2 FQNEAQ. The CDR3 reads CASSLAGESTDTQYF. DNA of the CDR3: TGTGCCAGCAGCCTAGCGGGAGAGAGCACAGATACGCAGTATTTT. Full variable domain (rest looked up from reference TRBV7-8 and TRBJ2-3): GAGVSQSPRYKVAKRGQDVALRCDPISGHVSLFWYQQALGQGPEFLTYFQNEAQLDKSGLPSDRFFAERPEGSVSTLKIQRTQQEDSAVYLCASSLAGESTDTQYFGPGTRLTVL.

The V gene is TRBV5-4, the J gene TRBJ2-5; D unresolved. V dropped 0 bases and J dropped 0 bases, with 9 bases sitting between them. The CDR3 length is 15 residues. Looked up from germline, CDR1 is SGHNT and CDR2 is YYREEE (reference sequence). The CDR3 bases are TGTGCCAGCAGCTTGGTGGTTGAGTACCAAGAGACCCAGTACTTC. Translated, it gives CASSLVVEYQETQYF. The whole variable domain, remainder taken from reference TRBV5-4 and TRBJ2-5, is ETGVTQSPTHLIKTRGQQVTLRCSSQSGHNTVSWYQQALGQGPQFIFQYYREEENGRGNFPPRFSGLQFPNYSSELNVNALELDDSALYLCASSLVVEYQETQYFGPGTRLLVL.

The chain uses TRBV5-1 and TRBJ1-3; maybe TRBD1 (6 bases). The germline gives CDR1 SGHRS, CDR2 YFSETQ. V shed 4 bases and J shed 0 bases, with 14 bases lying between them. The CDR3 covers 16 residues. Here the CDR3 reads CASSVGQPSSGNTIYF. The CDR3, as DNA: TGCGCCAGCAGCGTTGGACAGCCTAGCTCTGGAAACACCATATATTTT. Using reference TRBV5-1 and TRBJ1-3 for the parts outside the CDR3, the full variable domain is KAGVTQTPRYLIKTRGQQVTLSCSPISGHRSVSWYQQTPGQGLQFLFEYFSETQRNKGNFPGRFSGRQFSNSRSEMNVSTLELGDSALYLCASSVGQPSSGNTIYFGEGSWLTVV.

The sample holds a few counts of this clone. V is TRBV5-4 and J is TRBJ2-5, with D unclear. The CDR3 length is 12 residues. CDR1 and CDR2 (germline): SGHNT, YYREEE (reference sequence). The V and J ends lost 0 bases and 5 bases respectively, with 5 bases between them. The CDR3 DNA reads TGTGCCAGCAGCTTGGGGAGCGAGACCCAGTACTTC. Amino acids: CASSLGSETQYF.

The sample holds a few counts of this clone. The chain recombines TRBV19 with TRBJ1-5, with 7 bases lining up with TRBD1. Trimming removed 7 bases from V and 4 bases from J; junction bases left unmatched: 10. The V gene's germline CDR1 is LNHDA and CDR2 SQIVND (reference sequence). The CDR3 is 15 amino acids. In DNA, the CDR3 is TGTGCCAGTACCGGGCGGGACAGCCAAAATCAGCCCCAGCATTTT. It encodes CASTGRDSQNQPQHF.

The V gene is TRBV4-2, the J gene TRBJ2-3; D may match TRBD1 or TRBD2 (5 bases each). This CDR3 spans 15 amino acids. From germline, CDR1 is LGHNA and CDR2 YNFKEQ. V lost 0 bases and J lost 4, with 11 bases in between. The CDR3 loop reads CASSQDYGDADTQYF. The CDR3 coding sequence is TGTGCCAGCAGCCAAGATTACGGGGACGCAGATACGCAGTATTTT.

This chain joins TRBV2 and TRBJ2-1, with D unclear. Germline V lookup: CDR1 SNHLY, CDR2 FYNNEI. This CDR3 has 15 residues. Trimming took off 5 bases at V and 0 bases at J, with 11 bases between the two ends. The CDR3 sequence is CASSTDMFSYNEQFF. The CDR3 nucleotides read TGTGCCAGCAGTACCGACATGTTCTCCTACAATGAGCAGTTCTTC.

The chain couples TRBV2 to TRBJ2-5; D ambiguous. Germline CDR1 SNHLY, CDR2 FYNNEI. Trimming took 4 bases from V and 5 from J, leaving 5 bases between them. The CDR3 covers 11 residues. The CDR3, as DNA: TGTGCCAGCAGTGTTTCCGAGACCCAGTACTTC. Translating gives CASSVSETQYF.

This clone was recorded only once. The gene calls are TRBV5-4 and TRBJ2-7; 11 bases fit TRBD2. The CDR3 has 18 residues. With 2 bases clipped from V and 3 bases from J, the junction kept 13 bases outside the gene matches. Germline-derived CDR1 and CDR2 are SGHNT and YYREEE (reference sequence). The CDR3 protein is CASSLSRAETSGNYEQYF. For the CDR3, the DNA is TGTGCCAGCAGCTTATCAAGGGCGGAGACTAGCGGGAACTACGAGCAGTACTTC.

The gene calls are TRBV4-3 and TRBJ2-4, with D unclear. This CDR3 spans 16 amino acids. Germline V gene lookup returns CDR1 LGHNA and CDR2 YSLEER. V shed 1 base and J shed 0 bases, with 10 bases lying between them. The CDR3 reads CASSQGVTVAKNIQYF. The CDR3 DNA sequence: TGCGCCAGCAGCCAAGGGGTAACCGTAGCCAAAAACATTCAGTACTTC.

The J gene is TRBJ2-7, the V gene TRBV11-2; TRBD2 is a possible D gene (5 bases). V was clipped by 3 bases and J by 8 bases, with 17 bases between them. The CDR3 runs to 14 residues. CDR1 is SGHAT, CDR2 FQNNGV, per germline. The CDR3 loop reads CASSFKDSLSQQYF. CDR3 nucleotides: TGTGCCAGCAGCTTTAAGGACTCCCTCAGTCAGCAGTACTTC.

The rearrangement joins TRBV7-2 to TRBJ2-2; D is possibly TRBD2 (7 bases). This CDR3 has 17 residues. The germline V gene has CDR1 SGHTA and CDR2 FQGNSA. Trimming took off 5 bases at V and 5 bases at J, with 21 bases between the two ends. CDR3 sequence reads: CASSPRGPRGGTGELFF. The CDR3 DNA reads as TGTGCCAGCAGCCCCCGCGGCCCCAGGGGAGGGACCGGGGAGCTGTTTTTT.

The chain recombines TRBV7-9 with TRBJ2-1; TRBD2 agrees at 14 bases. The CDR3 spans 16 residues. From germline, CDR1 is SEHNR and CDR2 FQNEAQ (reference sequence). V lost 1 base, J lost 7 bases, and 3 bases stayed unmatched. CDR3 protein: CASSLEGLAGVNEQFF. The DNA for the CDR3 is TGTGCCAGCAGCTTAGAGGGACTAGCGGGAGTAAATGAGCAGTTCTTC.